The present T cell receptor (beta chain) was sequenced within a study of kidney transplant recipient with SARS-CoV-2 infection. Comments on this clonotype: A junction end diverges from the germline sequence, so it may reflect a read error.

The germline gives CDR1 MNHEY, CDR2 SVGAGI. The CDR3 spans 17 residues. TCRdb reprocessed the reads with MiXCR, giving one entry per CDR3 protein. The sample records approximately 240,000 distinct CDR3 sequences, about 28% being singletons. The sequences come from a blood sample, collected at baseline and between days 110 and 120 from a kidney transplant recipient. The chain joins TRBV6-5 to TRBJ2-3; 7 bases match TRBD2. The DNA end is more similar to TRBJ2-1, so the J call may be wrong. The sequence was obtained from a male patient in his thirties who had COVID-19 and was a kidney transplant recipient. Part of the T cell pool may stem from the graft donor. The CDR3 is CTSSLHVTREIGNEQFF. The CDR3 DNA reads TGTACCAGCAGTTTGCATGTGACGCGGGAGATTGGCAATGAGCAGTTCTTC.